Following are 20 T cell receptor beta chains from one sample sequenced in a study of T cell responses to AZD1222 COVID-19 vaccine. Assay: immunoSEQ multiplex PCR; the TCRdb copy retains only in-frame clones and omits some. The table lists roughly 40,000 clones, less than 85% of them singletons. Specimen: peripheral blood, collected on day 0 of AZD1222 vaccination. These receptors all stem from an adult in good health.

The V gene is TRBV5-1, the J gene TRBJ2-4; D is ambiguous. V was trimmed by 0 bases and J by 5 bases, leaving 12 bases between them. Germline values: CDR1 SGHRS, CDR2 YFSETQ. The CDR3 length is 15 residues. CDR3 region: CASSLVGERENIQYF. The CDR3 DNA reads TGCGCCAGCAGCTTGGTTGGGGAAAGAGAAAACATTCAGTACTTC.

This clone was observed once. This chain links TRBV15 with TRBJ2-5; D possibly corresponds to TRBD2 (5 bases). Germline loops: CDR1 LNHNV, CDR2 YYDKDF (reference sequence). The V end was cut by 0 bases, the J end by 5 bases, with 7 bases between. The CDR3 is 13 amino acids. CDR3 residues: CATSRDRGETQYF. DNA of the CDR3: TGTGCCACCAGCAGAGATCGCGGGGAGACCCAGTACTTC. The whole variable domain, remainder taken from reference TRBV15 and TRBJ2-5, is DAMVIQNPRYQVTQFGKPVTLSCSQTLNHNVMYWYQQKSSQAPKLLFHYYDKDFNNEADTPDNFQSRRPNTSFCFLDIRSPGLGDTAMYLCATSRDRGETQYFGPGTRLLVL.

This chain links TRBV7-9 with TRBJ2-6; D gene ambiguous. The CDR3 runs to 13 residues. Germline lookup yields CDR1 SEHNR and CDR2 FQNEAQ (reference sequence). The V gene lost 6 bases and the J gene lost 1 base, with 4 bases spanning the gap. CDR3 bases: TGTGCCAGCAGTACTTCTGGGGCCAACGTCCTGACTTTC. This codes for CASSTSGANVLTF.

CDR3 residues: CATRRTGSNEQYF. CDR3 in DNA: TGTGCCACCAGACGGACAGGGAGCAACGAGCAGTACTTC. The chain has TRBV6-5 and TRBJ2-7, with 8 bases aligning to TRBD1. CDR3 length: 13 amino acids. V gave up 10 bases and J gave up 5 bases; unmatched junction bases: 10. CDR1 MNHEY and CDR2 SVGAGI come from the germline V gene.

V and J are TRBV7-3 and TRBJ2-3, with TRBD2 identical over 16 bases. CDR1 is SGHTA and CDR2 is FQGTGA in the germline V gene. With V trimmed by 5 bases and J by 14 bases, 10 bases remained unmatched. This CDR3 contains 15 residues. The CDR3 loop reads CASSASGTSGGARYF. In DNA, the CDR3 is TGTGCCAGCAGCGCGTCCGGGACTAGCGGGGGGGCGCGGTATTTT.

The count of this clone is one. This chain links TRBV30 with TRBJ2-1; 7 positions agree with TRBD2. Germline CDR1 GTSNPN, CDR2 SVGIG (reference sequence). V gave up 2 bases and J gave up 13 bases; unmatched junction bases: 5. This CDR3 comprises 11 residues. The CDR3 loop reads CAWSTGTNQFF. CDR3 coding DNA: TGTGCCTGGAGTACCGGGACTAACCAGTTCTTC.

The CDR3 DNA reads TGTGCCAGCAGCGTAGAAAGGACTAGCGGGGGGCTCACAGATACGCAGTATTTT. Its protein is CASSVERTSGGLTDTQYF. The chain couples TRBV9 to TRBJ2-3, with 14 bases matching TRBD2. This CDR3 has 18 amino acids. From germline, CDR1 is SGDLS and CDR2 YYNGEE. Trimming took 0 bases from V and 2 from J; bases not matched to a gene: 5.

This clone was observed a few times. The chain couples TRBV20-1 to TRBJ1-6, with TRBD1 as a possible D gene (6 bases). CDR3 length: 14 amino acids. V shed 3 bases and J shed 9 bases, with 15 bases lying between them. Germline-derived CDR1 and CDR2 are DFQATT and SNEGSKA (reference sequence). DNA for the CDR3: TGCAGTGCTAGTATCCCCATAGGGGGTTCACCCCTCCACTTT. Encoded protein: CSASIPIGGSPLHF.

The chain has TRBV10-3 and TRBJ1-4; D ambiguous. V was pared by 6 bases and J by 8 bases, with 13 bases between. Germline V gene lookup returns CDR1 ENHRY and CDR2 SYGVKD. The CDR3 covers 13 residues. The CDR3 here is CAISGPGNEKLFF. In nucleotides, the CDR3 is TGTGCCATCAGCGGACCGGGAAACGAAAAACTGTTTTTT.

The chain couples TRBV7-2 to TRBJ2-1; the D is unclear. CDR3 length: 13 amino acids. The germline gives CDR1 SGHTA, CDR2 FQGNSA. Trimming removed 0 bases from V and 7 bases from J, with 7 bases in between. The CDR3 DNA is TGTGCCAGCAGCTTAGCCAGGACGAATGAGCAGTTCTTC. This translates into CASSLARTNEQFF.

This clone was seen a handful of times. The chain recombines TRBV19 with TRBJ1-5; TRBD1 might be the D (5 bases). V was trimmed by 5 bases and J by 4 bases, leaving 21 bases between them. Germline V gives CDR1 LNHDA, CDR2 SQIVND (reference sequence). The CDR3 is made up of 17 amino acids. The CDR3 coding sequence is TGTGCCAGTAGTTCCCCCGGGACGAAGGGCGCGAATCAGCCCCAGCATTTT. It is translated as CASSSPGTKGANQPQHF.

The CDR3 spells CASSRQLPSGNTIYF. CDR3 nucleotides: TGTGCCAGTAGTCGACAGCTTCCGTCTGGAAACACCATATATTTT. The chain joins TRBV19 to TRBJ1-3, with a possible D match to TRBD1 (5 bases). The CDR3 is 15 residues long. Germline V CDR1 and CDR2: LNHDA, SQIVND (reference sequence). The V end was cut by 5 bases, the J end by 1 base, with 12 bases between. Drawing the rest from reference TRBV19 and TRBJ1-3, the complete variable domain is DGGITQSPKYLFRKEGQNVTLSCEQNLNHDAMYWYRQDPGQGLRLIYYSQIVNDFQKGDIAEGYSVSREKKESFPLTVTSAQKNPTAFYLCASSRQLPSGNTIYFGEGSWLTVV.

The rearrangement links TRBV6-1 to TRBJ2-3, with D perhaps assigned TRBD1 or TRBD2 (5 bases each). V was cut by 3 bases and J by 3 bases, with 10 bases left in between. CDR3 length: 14 residues. Germline V gene data show CDR1 as MNHNS and CDR2 as SASEGT. CDR3 sequence: CASSEGDRTDTQYF. CDR3 nucleotide sequence: TGTGCCAGCAGTGAGGGGGATAGGACAGATACGCAGTATTTT.

The V call is TRBV7-9, the J call TRBJ1-6; weak D call: TRBD1 (5 bases). Germline V gene data show CDR1 as SEHNR and CDR2 as FQNEAQ (reference sequence). CDR3 length equals 14 residues. Trimming removed 3 bases at V and 3 bases at J, with 6 bases between. Here the CDR3 reads CASSLGDYNSPLHF. CDR3 coding DNA: TGTGCCAGCAGCTTGGGGGACTATAATTCACCCCTCCACTTT.

This clone came up once. The rearrangement uses TRBV28 and TRBJ1-4, with D unclear. CDR1 and CDR2 from the germline V gene are MDHEN and SYDVKM. The CDR3 runs to 16 residues. The ends were cut back, 6 bases at V and 4 bases at J, with 18 bases in the middle. Here the CDR3 reads CASSPSGGGRNEKLFF. CDR3 nucleotide sequence: TGTGCCAGCAGCCCCTCGGGCGGAGGGCGTAATGAAAAACTGTTTTTT.

The chain employs TRBV7-2 and TRBJ2-1; D is perhaps TRBD1 (5 bases). Germline CDR1 SGHTA, CDR2 FQGNSA. The CDR3 loop spans 12 amino acids. Trimming cost V 5 bases and J 7 bases, with 9 bases left between them. The DNA of the CDR3 is TGTGCCAGCAGCATCGACAGAAATGAGCAGTTCTTC. Its translation is CASSIDRNEQFF.

This clone has only a few counts. The genes are TRBV7-2 and TRBJ1-5; 10 nucleotides align to TRBD1. The length of the CDR3 is 19 residues. Germline V gene sequence: CDR1 SGHTA, CDR2 FQGNSA. Unmatched junction bases numbered 10, after V lost 2 bases and J lost 0 bases. CDR3 amino acids: CASSLRSGTGVISNQPQHF. The CDR3 DNA sequence: TGTGCCAGCAGCTTAAGGAGCGGGACAGGGGTGATTAGCAATCAGCCCCAGCATTTT.

V gene TRBV5-1 combines with J gene TRBJ2-3; 10 bases are shared with TRBD1. This CDR3 has 15 amino acids. Germline CDR1 reads SGHRS; CDR2 reads YFSETQ. V trimming: 4 bases; J trimming: 3 bases; junction bases outside the gene matches: 5. For the CDR3, the DNA is TGCGCCAGCAGCGAGACAGGGGGCGCGACAGATACGCAGTATTTT. Residues: CASSETGGATDTQYF.

The rearrangement uses TRBV19 and TRBJ1-5; the match to TRBD1 covers 8 bases. From germline, CDR1 is LNHDA and CDR2 SQIVND (reference sequence). The CDR3 has 15 amino acids. The junction had 8 bases not matched to a gene; V was cut back by 5 bases and J by 5 bases. The CDR3 is CASSPDRDGYQPQHF. CDR3 coding DNA: TGTGCCAGTAGTCCGGACAGGGATGGTTATCAGCCCCAGCATTTT.

The V call is TRBV2, the J call TRBJ1-1; TRBD1 matches at 8 bases. After removal of 5 bases from V and 5 bases from J, the junction contained 10 bases not matched to a gene. Germline V gene lookup returns CDR1 SNHLY and CDR2 FYNNEI. This CDR3 is built from 15 residues. In nucleotides, the CDR3 is TGTGCCAGCAGTCTAAGTCAGGGGGCTAGGACTGAAGCTTTCTTT. It yields the protein CASSLSQGARTEAFF. Drawing the rest from reference TRBV2 and TRBJ1-1, the complete variable domain is EPEVTQTPSHQVTQMGQEVILRCVPISNHLYFYWYRQILGQKVEFLVSFYNNEISEKSEIFDDQFSVERPDGSNFTLKIRSTKLEDSAMYFCASSLSQGARTEAFFGQGTRLTVV.